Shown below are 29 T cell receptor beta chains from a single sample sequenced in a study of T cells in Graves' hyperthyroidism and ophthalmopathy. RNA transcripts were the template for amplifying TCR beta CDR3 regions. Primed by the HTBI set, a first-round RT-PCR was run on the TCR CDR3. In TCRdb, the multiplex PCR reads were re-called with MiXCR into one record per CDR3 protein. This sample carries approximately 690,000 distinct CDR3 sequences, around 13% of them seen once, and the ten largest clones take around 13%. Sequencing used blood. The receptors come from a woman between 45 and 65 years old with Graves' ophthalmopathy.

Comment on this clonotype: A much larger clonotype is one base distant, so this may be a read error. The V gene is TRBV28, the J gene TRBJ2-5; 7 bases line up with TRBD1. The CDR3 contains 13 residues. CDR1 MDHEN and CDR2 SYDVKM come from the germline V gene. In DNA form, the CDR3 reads TGTGCCAGCAGTTTAGCAGATGGTCAGGGGGTGGACTTC. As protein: CASSLADGQGVDF.

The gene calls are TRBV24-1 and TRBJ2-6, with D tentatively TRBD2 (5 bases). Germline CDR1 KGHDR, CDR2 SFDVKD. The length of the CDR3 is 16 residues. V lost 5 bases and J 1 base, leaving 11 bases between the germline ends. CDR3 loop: CATSGPAVSGANVLTF. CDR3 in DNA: TGTGCCACCAGTGGACCAGCGGTATCTGGGGCCAACGTCCTGACTTTC.

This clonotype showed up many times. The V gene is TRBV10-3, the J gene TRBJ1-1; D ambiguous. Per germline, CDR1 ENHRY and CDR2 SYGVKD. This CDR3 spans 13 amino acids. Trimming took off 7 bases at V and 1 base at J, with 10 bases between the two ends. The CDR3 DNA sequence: TGTGCCATCATGGAGAGATCGAACACTGAAGCTTTCTTT. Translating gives CAIMERSNTEAFF.

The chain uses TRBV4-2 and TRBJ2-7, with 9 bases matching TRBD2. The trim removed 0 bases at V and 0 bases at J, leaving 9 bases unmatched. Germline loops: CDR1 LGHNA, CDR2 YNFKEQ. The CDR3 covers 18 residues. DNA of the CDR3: TGTGCCAGCAGCCAAGACACTAGCGGGCTAGTTCCCTCCTACGAGCAGTACTTC. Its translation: CASSQDTSGLVPSYEQYF.

CDR3 region: CASSRQGSTYNEQFF. The CDR3 nucleotides read TGTGCCAGTAGCCGACAGGGGTCCACCTACAATGAGCAGTTCTTC. This chain uses TRBV19 with TRBJ2-1, with 8 bases aligning to TRBD1. Germline-derived CDR1 and CDR2 are LNHDA and SQIVND (reference sequence). The length of the CDR3 is 15 residues. V lost 6 bases, J lost 2 bases, and 6 bases stayed unmatched.

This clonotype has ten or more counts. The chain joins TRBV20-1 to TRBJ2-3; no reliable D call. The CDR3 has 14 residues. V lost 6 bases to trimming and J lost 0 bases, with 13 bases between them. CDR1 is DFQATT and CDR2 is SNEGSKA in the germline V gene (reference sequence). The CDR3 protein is CSARRPTSTDTQYF. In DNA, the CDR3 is TGCAGTGCCAGACGACCCACTAGCACAGATACGCAGTATTTT.

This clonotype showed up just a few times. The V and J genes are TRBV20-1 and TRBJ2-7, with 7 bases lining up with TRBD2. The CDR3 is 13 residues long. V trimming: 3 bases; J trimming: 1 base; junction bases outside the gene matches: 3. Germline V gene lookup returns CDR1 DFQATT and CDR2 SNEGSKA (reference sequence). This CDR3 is CSASVLASYEQYF. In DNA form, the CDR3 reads TGCAGTGCTAGCGTACTAGCGTCCTACGAGCAGTACTTC.

The CDR3 reads CASSEAVRLQQFF. As DNA, the CDR3 is TGTGCCAGCAGTGAAGCGGTCCGCTTGCAGCAGTTCTTC. The genes are TRBV2 and TRBJ2-1; D unclear. Germline lookup yields CDR1 SNHLY and CDR2 FYNNEI. This CDR3 comprises 13 residues. V was trimmed by 0 bases and J by 11 bases, leaving 11 bases between them.

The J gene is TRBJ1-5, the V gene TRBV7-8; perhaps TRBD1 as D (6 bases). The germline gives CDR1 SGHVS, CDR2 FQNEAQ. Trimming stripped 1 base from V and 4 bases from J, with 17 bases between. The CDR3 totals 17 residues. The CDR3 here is CASSLVGRGSRNQPQHF. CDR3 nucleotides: TGTGCCAGCAGCTTAGTAGGCAGGGGATCGAGAAATCAGCCCCAGCATTTT.

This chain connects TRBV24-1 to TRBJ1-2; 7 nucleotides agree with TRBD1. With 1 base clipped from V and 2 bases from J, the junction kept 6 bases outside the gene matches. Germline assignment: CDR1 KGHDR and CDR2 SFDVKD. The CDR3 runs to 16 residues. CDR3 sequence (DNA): TGTGCCACCAGTGATTTCATAGGGGGCCGGAACTATGGCTACACCTTC. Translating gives CATSDFIGGRNYGYTF.

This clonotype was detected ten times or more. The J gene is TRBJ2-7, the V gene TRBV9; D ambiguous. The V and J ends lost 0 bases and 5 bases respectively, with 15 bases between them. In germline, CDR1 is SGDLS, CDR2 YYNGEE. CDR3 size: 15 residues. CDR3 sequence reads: CASSVEGSQLNEQYF. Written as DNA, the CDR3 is TGTGCCAGCAGCGTAGAAGGTAGCCAGCTTAACGAGCAGTACTTC.

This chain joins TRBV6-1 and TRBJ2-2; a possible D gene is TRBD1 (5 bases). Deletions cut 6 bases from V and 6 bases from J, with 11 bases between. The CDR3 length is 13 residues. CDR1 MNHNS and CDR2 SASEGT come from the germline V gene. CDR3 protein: CASRTQGSGELFF. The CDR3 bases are TGTGCCAGCAGGACCCAGGGCTCCGGGGAGCTGTTTTTT.

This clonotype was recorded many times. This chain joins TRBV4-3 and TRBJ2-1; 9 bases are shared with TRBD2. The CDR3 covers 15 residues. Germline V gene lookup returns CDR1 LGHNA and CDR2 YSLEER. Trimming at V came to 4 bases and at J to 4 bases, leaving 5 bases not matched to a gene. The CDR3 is CASSPTSGGYNEQFF. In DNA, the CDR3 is TGCGCCAGCAGCCCGACTAGCGGTGGTTACAATGAGCAGTTCTTC.

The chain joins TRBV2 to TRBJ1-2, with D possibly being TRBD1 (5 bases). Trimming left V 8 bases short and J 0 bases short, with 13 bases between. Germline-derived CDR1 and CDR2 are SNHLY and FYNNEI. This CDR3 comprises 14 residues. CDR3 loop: CASLQDRTNYGYTF. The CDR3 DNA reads TGTGCCAGCCTTCAAGACAGAACTAACTATGGCTACACCTTC.

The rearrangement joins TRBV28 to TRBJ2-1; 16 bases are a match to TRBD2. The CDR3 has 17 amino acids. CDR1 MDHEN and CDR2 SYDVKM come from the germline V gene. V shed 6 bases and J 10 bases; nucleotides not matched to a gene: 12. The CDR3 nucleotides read TGTGCCAGCAGCCAACCGGGACTAGCGGGAGGGCCGAGGGAGCAGTTCTTC. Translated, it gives CASSQPGLAGGPREQFF.

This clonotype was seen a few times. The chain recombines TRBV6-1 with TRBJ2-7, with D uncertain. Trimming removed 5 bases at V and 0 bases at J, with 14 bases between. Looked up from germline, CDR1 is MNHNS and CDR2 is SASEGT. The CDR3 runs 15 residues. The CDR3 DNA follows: TGTGCCAGCAGTTATAGTCCAGCGAACTCCTACGAGCAGTACTTC. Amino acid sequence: CASSYSPANSYEQYF.

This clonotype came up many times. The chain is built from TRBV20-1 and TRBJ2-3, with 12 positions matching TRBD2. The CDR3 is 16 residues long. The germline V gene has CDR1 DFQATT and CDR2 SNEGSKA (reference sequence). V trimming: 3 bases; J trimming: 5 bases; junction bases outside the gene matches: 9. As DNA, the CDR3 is TGCAGTGCTAGCATTTCTAGCGGGAGGGCCTTAGATACGCAGTATTTT. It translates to CSASISSGRALDTQYF.

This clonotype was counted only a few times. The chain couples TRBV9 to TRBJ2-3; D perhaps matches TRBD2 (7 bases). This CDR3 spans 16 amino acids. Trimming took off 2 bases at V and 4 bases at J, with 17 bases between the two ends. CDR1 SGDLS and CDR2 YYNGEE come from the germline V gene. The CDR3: CASSVQSGGGADTQYF. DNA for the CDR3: TGTGCCAGCAGCGTCCAAAGCGGAGGGGGGGCAGATACGCAGTATTTT. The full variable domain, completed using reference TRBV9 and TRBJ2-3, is DSGVTQTPKHLITATGQRVTLRCSPRSGDLSVYWYQQSLDQGLQFLIQYYNGEERAKGNILERFSAQQFPDLHSELNLSSLELGDSALYFCASSVQSGGGADTQYFGPGTRLTVL.

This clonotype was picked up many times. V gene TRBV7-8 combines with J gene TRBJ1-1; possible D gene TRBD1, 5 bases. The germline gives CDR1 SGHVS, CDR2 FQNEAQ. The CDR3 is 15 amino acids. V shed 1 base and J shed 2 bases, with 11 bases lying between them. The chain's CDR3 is CASSLGDGLNTEAFF. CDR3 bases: TGTGCCAGCAGCTTAGGGGACGGACTTAACACTGAAGCTTTCTTT.

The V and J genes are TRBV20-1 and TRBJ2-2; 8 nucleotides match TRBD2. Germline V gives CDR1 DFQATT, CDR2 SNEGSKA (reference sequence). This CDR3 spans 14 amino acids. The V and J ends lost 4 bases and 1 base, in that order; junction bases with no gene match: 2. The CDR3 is CSATGTRNTGELFF. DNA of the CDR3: TGCAGTGCTACAGGGACTAGGAACACCGGGGAGCTGTTTTTT.

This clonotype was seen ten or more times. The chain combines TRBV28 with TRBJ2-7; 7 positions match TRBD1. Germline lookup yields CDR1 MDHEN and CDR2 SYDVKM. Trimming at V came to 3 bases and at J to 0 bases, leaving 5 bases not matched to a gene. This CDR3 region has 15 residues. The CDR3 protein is CASSFPRDSSYEQYF. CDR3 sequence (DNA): TGTGCCAGCAGTTTCCCTCGGGACAGCTCCTACGAGCAGTACTTC.

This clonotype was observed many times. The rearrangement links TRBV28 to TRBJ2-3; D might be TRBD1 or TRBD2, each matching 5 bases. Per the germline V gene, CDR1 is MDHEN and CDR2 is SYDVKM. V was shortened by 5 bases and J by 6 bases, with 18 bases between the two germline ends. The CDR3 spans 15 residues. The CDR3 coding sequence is TGTGCCAGCAGTGGTGGGCAGGGAGTATTGGATACGCAGTATTTT. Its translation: CASSGGQGVLDTQYF.

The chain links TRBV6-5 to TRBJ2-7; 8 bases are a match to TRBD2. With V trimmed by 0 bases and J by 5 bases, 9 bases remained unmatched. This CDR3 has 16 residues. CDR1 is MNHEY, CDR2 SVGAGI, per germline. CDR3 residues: CASSYSRAGGVDEQYF. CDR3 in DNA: TGTGCCAGCAGTTACTCCCGCGCGGGAGGTGTGGACGAGCAGTACTTC.

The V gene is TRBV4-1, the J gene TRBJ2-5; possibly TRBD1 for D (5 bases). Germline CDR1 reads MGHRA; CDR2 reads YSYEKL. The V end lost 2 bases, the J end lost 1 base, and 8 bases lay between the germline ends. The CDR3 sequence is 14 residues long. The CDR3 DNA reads TGCGCCAGCAGCCAACTACAGGTCCAAGAGACCCAGTACTTC. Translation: CASSQLQVQETQYF.

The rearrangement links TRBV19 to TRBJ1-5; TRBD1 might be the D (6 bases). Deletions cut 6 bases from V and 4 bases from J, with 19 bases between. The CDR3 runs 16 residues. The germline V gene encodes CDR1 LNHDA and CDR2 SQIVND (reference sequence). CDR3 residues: CASRAGTPLLNQPQHF. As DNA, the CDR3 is TGTGCCAGTAGGGCCGGGACACCGCTACTAAATCAGCCCCAGCATTTT.

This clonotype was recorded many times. The CDR3 sequence: CASSLTGASGNTIYF. In DNA form, the CDR3 reads TGCGCCAGCAGCTTGACGGGGGCCTCTGGAAACACCATATATTTT. The chain is built from TRBV5-1 and TRBJ1-3; TRBD1 is a possible D gene (6 bases). This CDR3 comprises 15 residues. Trimming removed 1 base at V and 0 bases at J, with 8 bases between. Germline CDR1 SGHRS, CDR2 YFSETQ.

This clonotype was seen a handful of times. CDR3 region: CATPVVADTQYF. In DNA form, the CDR3 reads TGTGCCACCCCAGTGGTTGCAGATACGCAGTATTTT. This chain links TRBV24-1 with TRBJ2-3; D unclear. V was pared by 9 bases and J by 4 bases, with 10 bases between. CDR3 length equals 12 residues. Germline lookup yields CDR1 KGHDR and CDR2 SFDVKD.

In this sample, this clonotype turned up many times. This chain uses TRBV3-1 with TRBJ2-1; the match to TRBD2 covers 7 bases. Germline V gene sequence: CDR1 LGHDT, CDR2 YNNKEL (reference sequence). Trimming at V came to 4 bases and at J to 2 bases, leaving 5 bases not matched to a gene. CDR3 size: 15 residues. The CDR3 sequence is CASSLRTRPYNEQFF. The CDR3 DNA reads TGTGCCAGCAGCCTGCGGACTAGGCCCTACAATGAGCAGTTCTTC.

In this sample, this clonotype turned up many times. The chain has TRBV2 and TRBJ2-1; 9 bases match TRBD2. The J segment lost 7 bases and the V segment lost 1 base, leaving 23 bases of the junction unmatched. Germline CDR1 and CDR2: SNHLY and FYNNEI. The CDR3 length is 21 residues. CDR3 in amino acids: CASSEVSGSVPGGRYQNEQFF. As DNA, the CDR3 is TGTGCCAGCAGTGAAGTTAGCGGGAGTGTCCCCGGGGGTAGGTATCAGAATGAGCAGTTCTTC.